This is a list of T cell receptor beta chains from one sample in a study of blood T cell repertoires in COVID-19. The protocol was immunoSEQ multiplex PCR, while the TCRdb copy is restricted to in-frame clones and leaves out a portion. The sample has fewer than 350,000 clones; roughly 88% are singletons. Sequenced: peripheral blood. All receptors derive from a man younger than 30 with active or convalescent COVID-19. Both conserved end residues are part of each CDR3. Each record gives: J gene, V gene, clone size, D gene, CDR3 DNA, CDR3 protein. D genes are given only for firm matches. Size is omitted from some rows. Given values are once, few, many or a class for expanded clones.

>TRBJ1-4|TRBV7-2|-|TRBD1
TGTGCCAGCAGCAAGACAGGGGGCACTAATGAAAAACTGTTTTTT
CASSKTGGTNEKLFF
>TRBJ1-1|TRBV15|-|-
TGTGCCACCAGCGGACTGTCCACTGAAGCTTTCTTT
CATSGLSTEAFF
>TRBJ1-5|TRBV6-1|-|-
TGTGCCAGCAGTGACCAGAACAGAGATCAGCCCCAGCATTTT
CASSDQNRDQPQHF
>TRBJ2-5|TRBV3-1/TRBV3-2|-|TRBD2
TGTGCCAGCAGCCAAGATTGGAGCGGGGGGCCCGAGTCCCAAGAGACCCAGTACTTC
CASSQDWSGGPESQETQYF
>TRBJ1-1|TRBV7-9|-|-
TGTGCCAGCAGCTCGAGAATGGGAGGAATGAACACTGAAGCTTTCTTT
CASSSRMGGMNTEAFF
>TRBJ2-7|TRBV5-1|-|TRBD1
TGCGCCAGCAGCCCCACGGGACAGGGGGCTTCGTGGGGATACTACGAGCAGTACTTC
CASSPTGQGASWGYYEQYF
>TRBJ2-7|TRBV6-2/TRBV6-3|-|-
TGTGCCAGCAGCGGCTCTCCGACTTCCTACGAGCAGTACTTC
CASSGSPTSYEQYF
>TRBJ1-1|TRBV19|-|TRBD1
TGTGCCAGTAGGCCACAGGGGGCGAAGGGTAACACTGAAGCTTTCTTT
CASRPQGAKGNTEAFF
>TRBJ1-2|TRBV5-4|-|-
TGTGCCAGCAGCCCGGGGGGGGTCTATGGCTACACCTTC
CASSPGGVYGYTF
>TRBJ1-1|TRBV10-3|-|TRBD1
TGTGCCATCAGCGCCATCAAGGGTTCCGGGACAGTGAACACTGAAGCTTTCTTT
CAISAIKGSGTVNTEAFF
>TRBJ2-1|TRBV5-8|-|TRBD2
TGTGCCAGCAGCTTGGAGGATAGCGGGGTCAATGAGCAGTTCTTC
CASSLEDSGVNEQFF
>TRBJ1-5|TRBV5-1|-|-
TGCGCCAGCAGCTTGGGAATTGGCGGTGATCAGCCCCAGCATTTT
CASSLGIGGDQPQHF
>TRBJ1-2|TRBV27|-|TRBD1
TGTGCCAGCAGTCTCGGGACAGGGGGCGGCTATGGCTACACCTTC
CASSLGTGGGYGYTF
>TRBJ1-4|TRBV2|-|-
TGTGCCAGCAGCCCGGGTCGGGCTAATGAAAAACTGTTTTTT
CASSPGRANEKLFF
>TRBJ2-3|TRBV4-2|-|TRBD2
TGTGCCAGCAGCCTAAGTGTGCGGGGGAGCACAGATACGCAGTATTTT
CASSLSVRGSTDTQYF
>TRBJ1-4|TRBV5-4|-|TRBD1
TGTGCCAGCAGCTTCGCAGGGGGGGAAAAACTGTTTTTT
CASSFAGGEKLFF
>TRBJ1-4|TRBV7-8|-|-
TGTGCCAGCAGCATTACAGGGACCAACGAAAAACTGTTTTTT
CASSITGTNEKLFF
>TRBJ2-3|TRBV7-2|-|TRBD2
TGTGCCAGCAGCTTAGGGGTAGCGGGGTCAGATACGCAGTATTTT
CASSLGVAGSDTQYF
>TRBJ2-1|TRBV27|-|TRBD2
TGTGCCAGCAGTTTATCGCGTCAACGGGGGGGCCTAAGGGTCCCTTCGTACAATGAGCAGTTCTTC
CASSLSRQRGGLRVPSYNEQFF
>TRBJ2-7|TRBV2|-|TRBD1
TGTGCCAGCAGACTGACAGGGATGACCTACGAGCAGTACTTC
CASRLTGMTYEQYF
>TRBJ1-2|TRBV5-1|few|-
TGCGCCAGCAGCTACAATCCGGGGGTTAATGGCTACACCTTC
CASSYNPGVNGYTF
>TRBJ1-5|TRBV12-3/TRBV12-4|once|-
TGTGCCAGCAGGGTTGGCGGGCAGCCCCAGCATTTT
CASRVGGQPQHF
>TRBJ2-1|TRBV7-2|-|TRBD2
TGTGCCAGCAGCCCATGGGGACTAGCGGGTACACGCTCCTACAATGAGCAGTTCTTC
CASSPWGLAGTRSYNEQFF
>TRBJ1-2|TRBV4-1|-|-
TGCGCCAGCAGCCAAGGAGGGGGAGGGGCGGGTTATGGCTACACCTTC
CASSQGGGGAGYGYTF
>TRBJ1-1|TRBV18|-|-
TGTGCCAGCTCCCGACCAGGGGACACTGAAGCTTTCTTT
CASSRPGDTEAFF
>TRBJ1-1|TRBV18|-|TRBD1
TGTGCCAGCTCACCCGCTAGGGGGCCAGAAGCTTTCTTT
CASSPARGPEAFF
>TRBJ1-3|TRBV5-1|-|TRBD1
TGCGCCAGCAGCAAGGACAGGGGCGGAAACACCATATATTTT
CASSKDRGGNTIYF
>TRBJ2-7|TRBV5-1|-|TRBD2
TGCGCCAGCAGCTTCCCAATAGCGGGGGGTCTACATAATATGTCCTACGAGCAGTACTTC
CASSFPIAGGLHNMSYEQYF
>TRBJ1-4|TRBV6-1|-|-
TGTGCCAGCAGTGAGGTGGCCAGGGGAGCTAATGAAAAACTGTTTTTT
CASSEVARGANEKLFF
>TRBJ1-2|TRBV9|-|TRBD1
TGTGCCAGCAGGGGGACAGGGGACTATGGCTACACCTTC
CASRGTGDYGYTF
>TRBJ2-1|TRBV9|-|TRBD1
TGTGCCAGTACCGCCGACCCGACGGGGGGACAGGGGGCTTCCTACAATGAGCAGTTCTTC
CASTADPTGGQGASYNEQFF
>TRBJ1-1|TRBV19|-|-
TGTGCCAGTACTGTACGGGGGGCTCGAACTGAAGCTTTCTTT
CASTVRGARTEAFF
>TRBJ2-1|TRBV4-3|-|TRBD1
TGCGCCAGCAGCCAAGATTTGGGACAGGGCTACAATGAGCAGTTCTTC
CASSQDLGQGYNEQFF
>TRBJ1-5|TRBV6-6|-|-
TGTGCCAGCGCTACACCGGGAGGGAATCAGCCCCAGCATTTT
CASATPGGNQPQHF
>TRBJ1-4|TRBV4-3|-|-
TGCGCCAGCAGCCCGACAGGAGGAAGGGAAAAACTGTTTTTT
CASSPTGGREKLFF